This paragraph reports one T cell receptor beta chain. Its matching antigen is unknown. J lost 1 base, V lost 6 bases, and 8 bases had no gene match. The CDR3 is made up of 16 amino acids. The germline V gene has CDR1 SGHDT and CDR2 YYEEEE. The data stem from a study of OX40 agonist ivuxolimab in advanced cancers. Study details: Patients took ivuxolimab, an agonistic anti-OX40 (CD134) antibody. The study's findings and limits: Some of the nonresponding patients also showed low levels of normalized T-cell clonal expansion. Researchers report that CD8+ T cells had, on average, more expanded clones than CD4+. At 0.1 to 3.0 mg/kg, CD4+ and CD8+ blood T cells expanded clonally by week 6.

TCRdb's table, derived via immunoSEQ multiplex PCR, lists solely in-frame clones and lacks some. The data contain around 150,000 clones, about nine tenths of them seen just once; the ten biggest clones take up around 1%. The receptor was derived from an adult with an advanced solid tumor such as melanoma, head and neck, liver or kidney cancer. The chain recombines TRBV5-6 with TRBJ1-5; 9 bases align to TRBD1. This material consisted of CD4+ or CD8+ T cells sorted from blood, taken in a trial of the OX40 agonist ivuxolimab. CDR3 protein: CASNRQGVNSNQPQHF. The CDR3 coding sequence is TGTGCCAGCAACCGACAGGGGGTGAACAGCAATCAGCCCCAGCATTTT. Filled out from reference TRBV5-6 and TRBJ1-5, the complete variable domain reads DAGVTQSPTHLIKTRGQQVTLRCSPKSGHDTVSWYQQALGQGPQFIFQYYEEEERQRGNFPDRFSGHQFPNYSSELNVNALLLGDSALYLCASNRQGVNSNQPQHFGDGTRLSIL.